This is a list of T cell receptor beta chains from one sample in a study of technical replicates of blood from a few donors. Method: immunoSEQ multiplex PCR; TCRdb's copy keeps in-frame clones and lacks some. The table records about 62,000 clones, 87% of them present only once. Sequenced input: PBMCs. These receptors were taken from a human donor in good health. Some clones in this sample may be carry-over from other donors' samples. Both conserved end residues are part of each CDR3. The order of the fields is D gene, J gene, V gene, clone size, CDR3 DNA, CDR3 protein. D genes are given only for firm matches. Rows give clone size only sometimes, using once, few, many, or a class for an expanded clone.

.,TRBJ2-7,TRBV29-1,.,TGCAGCGGAGTAACCGGGACTTCTTTCTACGAGCAGTACTTC,CSGVTGTSFYEQYF
.,TRBJ2-3,TRBV7-2,.,TGTGCCAGCAGCTTAATGTCTCCGGCAGATACGCAGTATTTT,CASSLMSPADTQYF
TRBD2,TRBJ2-7,TRBV4-3,.,TGCGCCAGCAGCCGTACTAGCGGGGGGTTTAGCTCCTACGAGCAGTACTTC,CASSRTSGGFSSYEQYF
TRBD1,TRBJ1-6,TRBV7-9,.,TGTGCCAGCAGCCCACCGGGACAGGGTAATTCACCCCTCCACTTT,CASSPPGQGNSPLHF
TRBD1,TRBJ1-6,TRBV5-4,.,TGTGCCAGCAGTAGGGGGCGTGGGGATAATTCACCCCTCCACTTT,CASSRGRGDNSPLHF
.,TRBJ1-1,TRBV29-1,many,TGCAGCGCCGACAAACTCAACACTGAAGCTTTCTTT,CSADKLNTEAFF
.,TRBJ2-7,TRBV7-2,.,TGTGCCAGCAGCTTAGCTCGGGGACAAGGCTACGAGCAGTACTTC,CASSLARGQGYEQYF
.,TRBJ2-7,TRBV6-6,.,TGTGCCAGCAGTTCGAACCCCCGGGGCTACGAGCAGTACTTC,CASSSNPRGYEQYF
TRBD1,TRBJ2-2,TRBV7-3,.,TGTGCCAGCAGCAAAACGCCGTTAACAGGGGCCGGGGAGCTGTTTTTT,CASSKTPLTGAGELFF
.,TRBJ2-7,TRBV7-2,.,TGTGCCAGCAGATCCTTCAGCTCCTACGAGCAGTACTTC,CASRSFSSYEQYF
TRBD1,TRBJ2-3,TRBV5-6,once,TGTGCCAGCAGGCCGACAGGGCCCACAGATACGCAGTATTTT,CASRPTGPTDTQYF
TRBD1,TRBJ1-1,TRBV5-1,.,TGCGCCAGCAGCGGTGGACAGGGGGTTATGGGAAACACTGAAGCTTTCTTT,CASSGGQGVMGNTEAFF
TRBD1,TRBJ2-7,TRBV7-9,.,TGTGCCAGCAGCGGAACAGGGGGCGAGCAGTACTTC,CASSGTGGEQYF
.,TRBJ2-6,TRBV19,.,TGTGCCAGTAGTATAGTCAGCGGAGCTGGGGCCAACGTCCTGACTTTC,CASSIVSGAGANVLTF
TRBD1,TRBJ1-2,TRBV6-5,.,TGTGCCAGCAGTCACTCTCCCGGACAGGGTAACTATGGCTACACCTTC,CASSHSPGQGNYGYTF
.,TRBJ2-6,TRBV27,.,TGTGCCAGCAGTTTATTGGGGGCCTCTGGGGCCAACGTCCTGACTTTC,CASSLLGASGANVLTF
.,TRBJ1-1,TRBV4-2,.,TGTGCCAGCAGTCCCCAGAACACTGAAGCTTTCTTT,CASSPQNTEAFF
.,TRBJ2-1,TRBV7-6,.,TGTGCCAGCAGCTTAGCCGGGGAAGTGAGCTCCTACAATGAGCAGTTCTTC,CASSLAGEVSSYNEQFF
TRBD1,TRBJ1-3,TRBV4-3,.,TGCGCCAGCAGCCACCCCCCGGGACAGGGTGCAAACACCATATATTTT,CASSHPPGQGANTIYF
TRBD2,TRBJ2-3,TRBV4-3,.,TGCGCCAGCAGCCAAGATCGGGGACTAGTAGTAGATACGCAGTATTTT,CASSQDRGLVVDTQYF
.,TRBJ2-7,TRBV10-3,.,TGTGCCATCAGTGAGTCGAGGAACAGGGCCCACGAGCAGTACTTC,CAISESRNRAHEQYF
.,TRBJ2-3,TRBV7-3,.,TGTGCCAGCAGCTCCCTCGGGGGAAGCACAGATACGCAGTATTTT,CASSSLGGSTDTQYF